This T cell receptor beta chain stems from a study of T cell responses to AZD1222 COVID-19 vaccine (dated by TCRdb to the early 2020s). A note on the overall study: AZD1222 recipients given second doses at about 4 weeks or at about 12 weeks were pooled, since spike-specific TCR depth and breadth were not found to differ between the two schedules. Trial participants were enrolled by age into 18-55, 56-69 and 70-plus year subgroups, with approximately 160, 26 and 62 TCR-sequenced participants respectively. TCR sequencing was performed for 230 to 250 trial participants, of whom about 200 were given two doses of AZD1222 and around 25 were given two doses of MenACWY control vaccine. Broad study findings and their caveats: CD4 TCRs associated with the vaccine covered the entire spike protein, and the dominant responses were in regions 160-218 and 743-854. Epitopes outside the regions mutated in the B.1.351 and B.1.1.7 variants were reportedly recognized by nearly half of the unique spike-specific TCRs. The 56-69-year group was small, and its depth increase did not reach significance, likely because of low power. After two AZD1222 doses, both the breadth and the depth of spike-specific TCRs were significantly higher than at day 0 and than in MenACWY recipients. Conclusions about previously exposed vaccinees were limited because only five to seven AZD1222 recipients were SARS-CoV-2 seropositive at baseline. Because no day 14 peak-response samples were available, repertoires were characterized only after the peak T cell response. Participants were mostly white British, with more females than males. The authors suggested clonal diversity may have been underestimated.

To note about this clone: Its binding antigen is unknown. No base qualities exist here, and no much larger clone lies one base off it.

The time point label, read with the paper, signifies: baseline before first vaccination. The vaccinee samples were drawn from two UK trials, COV001 and COV002, one of which was a single-blind randomized controlled phase 2/3 trial testing AZD1222 (ChAdOx1 nCoV-19) in healthy adults. For TCRbeta chain sequencing, PBMC samples from trial participants were taken at day 0 and at day 28 after the second dose. The V and J ends are trimmed by 3 bases and 3 bases, leaving 8 bases between them. The CDR3 spans 13 residues, from the cysteine through the phenylalanine. The sequence is cut down to CDR3 DNA, 39 bases in frame from base 1. CDR1 and CDR2 (MGHDK, SYGVNS) derive from the germline V gene. The CDR3 regions of human TCRbeta chains were subjected to immunosequencing. The authors' pipeline ran thus. TCRs in the repertoires were compared against a reference library of SARS-CoV-2-specific TCRs that had been generated with the MIRA antigen-specificity platform. Breadth meant the fraction of unique TCRs that were SARS-CoV-2-associated, whereas depth meant the fraction of total T cells that were SARS-CoV-2-associated. Using the MIRA data, each spike-specific TCR was assigned both to the spike region to which the TCR was reactive and to a CD4 or CD8 class. Log10-transformed breadth and depth values were compared by one-way ANOVA with Sidak's multiple comparisons tests. The source is immuneACCESS, and TCRdb retained only in-frame sequences with V and J called. Part of the clones is not carried over; for the studies checked, unresolved V genes explain less than half of this, and the remainder is unexplained. V and J calls and clone size follow that table, whereas D and trimming were derived from the DNA. This sample is represented by 52,000 or so clones; approximately 84% of them were singletons. The ten top clones hold approximately 30% of the sample.

The input for sequencing was peripheral blood, taken on day 0 of AZD1222 vaccination. The clonotype comes from an adult in good health. The chain is encoded by TRBV25-1 joined to TRBJ1-1; no D gene can be assigned with confidence. The CDR3 in this case is CASSELRDTEAFF. The nucleotide sequence reads TGTGCCAGCAGTGAGTTGAGGGACACTGAAGCTTTCTTT.